The 29 T cell receptor beta chains reported below all come from one sample, sequenced in a study of regulatory T cells in long-lasting Graves disease. Library construction for TCR beta used iRepertoire HTBI primers and Arm-PCR of CDR3 regions. TCRdb reanalysed the multiplex PCR reads using MiXCR and keeps one entry per CDR3 protein. Counted here are 530,000 or so distinct CDR3 sequences, around 16% occurring once; the ten biggest clones make up 12%. The time point was: newly diagnosed GD, antithyroid drugs for less than 3 months. TCR sequences were obtained from RNA taken from PBMCs. The same specimen was also included in a second study, on T cells in Graves' hyperthyroidism and ophthalmopathy.

Material: peripheral blood mononuclear cells (PBMCs), obtained at new diagnosis, from a patient treated with antithyroid drugs. All receptors derive from a man in his late teens or twenties with Graves disease.

This clonotype was recorded many times. V and J are TRBV7-9 and TRBJ2-1; 7 bases align to TRBD1. After removal of 5 bases from V and 0 bases from J, the junction contained 16 bases not matched to a gene. Germline CDR1 and CDR2: SEHNR and FQNEAQ (reference sequence). The CDR3 totals 19 residues. CDR3 amino acids: CASSPGFTKDRVSYNEQFF. In nucleotides, the CDR3 is TGTGCCAGCAGCCCTGGGTTTACTAAAGACAGGGTCTCCTACAATGAGCAGTTCTTC.

Turning to this clonotype: In this CDR3 the conserved last residue, phenylalanine or tryptophan, is missing, so a read error is likely. The chain uses TRBV12-3 or TRBV12-4 and TRBJ2-7, with TRBD2 matching over 10 bases. The CDR3 length is 15 residues. V was pared by 2 bases and J by 0 bases, with 1 base of the junction left unmatched. The CDR3 reads CASSLSSGGSYEQYL. As DNA, the CDR3 is TGTGCCAGCAGTTTATCTAGCGGGGGCTCCTACGAGCAGTACCTC.

In its sample, this clonotype was seen many times. The CDR3 DNA reads TGCAGCGTAGATAGAAGTGGAACTGAAGCTTTCTTT. Translating it yields CSVDRSGTEAFF. V and J are TRBV29-1 and TRBJ1-1, with D unclear. Germline CDR1 and CDR2: SQVTM and ANQGSEA. The CDR3 has 12 residues. The V and J ends lost 6 bases and 5 bases respectively, with 13 bases between them.

This clonotype was found a few times. The chain uses TRBV5-1 and TRBJ2-5; D assignment may be TRBD1 or TRBD2 (5 bases each). Trimming removed 2 bases at V and 5 bases at J, with 10 bases between. The CDR3 has 13 amino acids. Germline V gene data show CDR1 as SGHRS and CDR2 as YFSETQ. The CDR3 DNA follows: TGCGCCAGCAGCTTTCCCGGGACGGAGACCCAGTACTTC. This gives the protein CASSFPGTETQYF.

This clonotype has a count of ten or more. The chain joins TRBV7-2 to TRBJ2-3; 9 nucleotides agree with TRBD2. Germline CDR1 is SGHTA and CDR2 is FQGNSA. V lost 0 bases and J lost 1; bases outside the gene matches: 2. The CDR3 has 16 amino acids. The CDR3 sequence is CASSLARTSGTDTQYF. The CDR3 DNA reads TGTGCCAGCAGCTTAGCAAGGACTAGCGGCACAGATACGCAGTATTTT.

The chain couples TRBV5-4 to TRBJ2-7; 9 positions match TRBD1. In germline, CDR1 is SGHNT, CDR2 YYREEE (reference sequence). CDR3 size: 15 residues. The ends lost 4 bases at V and 0 bases at J; junction bases unmatched: 5. In DNA form, the CDR3 reads TGTGCCAGCAGCATGACAGGGGGTGTCTCCTACGAGCAGTACTTC. Its translation is CASSMTGGVSYEQYF.

V usage is TRBV2 and J usage is TRBJ1-1, with TRBD1 identical over 7 bases. In germline, CDR1 is SNHLY, CDR2 FYNNEI. J lost 5 bases, V lost 4 bases, and 10 bases had no gene match. There are 15 residues in the CDR3. CDR3 sequence reads: CASSVDRAVETEAFF. The CDR3 DNA reads TGTGCCAGCAGTGTCGACAGGGCCGTGGAGACTGAAGCTTTCTTT.

This clonotype came up many times. The genes are TRBV30 and TRBJ1-2; perhaps TRBD1 as D (5 bases). The V end was cut by 0 bases, the J end by 4 bases, with 9 bases between. The CDR3 contains 13 residues. From germline, CDR1 is GTSNPN and CDR2 SVGIG (reference sequence). CDR3: CAWSVGPTYGYTF. The CDR3 DNA sequence: TGTGCCTGGAGTGTGGGACCCACCTATGGCTACACCTTC.

The chain couples TRBV28 to TRBJ2-1; D uncertain. Germline-derived CDR1 and CDR2 are MDHEN and SYDVKM. The CDR3 sequence is 12 residues long. V dropped 5 bases and J dropped 6 bases, with 8 bases sitting between them. The CDR3 bases are TGTGCCAGCAGTCCGAAGATCAATGAGCAGTTCTTC. Its protein is CASSPKINEQFF.

In this sample, this clonotype turned up a few times. The V call is TRBV3-1, the J call TRBJ1-2, with D possibly TRBD1 on 5 matching bases. The CDR3 has 15 amino acids. V was cut by 3 bases and J by 5 bases, with 16 bases left in between. Germline V lookup: CDR1 LGHDT, CDR2 YNNKEL (reference sequence). CDR3 loop: CASSHSSGVSYGYTF. The CDR3 bases are TGTGCCAGCAGCCACTCGTCGGGGGTGAGTTATGGCTACACCTTC.

This clonotype came up many times. CDR3 nucleotides: TGCAGTGCTAGAGATAGGAGGCGGGTGGGGACTCGCGAGACCCAGTACTTC. Protein product: CSARDRRRVGTRETQYF. The chain is built from TRBV20-1 and TRBJ2-5; perhaps TRBD2 as D (6 bases). The V end lost 0 bases, the J end lost 5 bases, and 22 bases lay between the germline ends. Looked up from germline, CDR1 is DFQATT and CDR2 is SNEGSKA (reference sequence). CDR3 length: 17 residues.

Remarks on this clonotype: This may be a read error: a much more frequent sequence differs by one nucleotide. The conserved phenylalanine or tryptophan is not found at the CDR3 terminus, so this likely reflects a read error. The DNA for the CDR3 is TGTGCCAGCAGCTCGCCCAGCGCCGGCTCCTACAATGAGCAGTTCTTA. This sequence encodes CASSSPSAGSYNEQFL. J is TRBJ2-1 and V is TRBV7-9, with D unclear. Germline V CDR1 and CDR2: SEHNR, FQNEAQ (reference sequence). Trimming stripped 4 bases from V and 0 bases from J, with 13 bases between. This CDR3 is built from 16 residues.

The V and J genes are TRBV6-5 and TRBJ1-2, with D hard to call. Trimming shortened V by 2 bases and J by 4 bases, and 5 bases separated the two germline ends. Germline assignment: CDR1 MNHEY and CDR2 SVGAGI. The CDR3 loop spans 12 amino acids. DNA of the CDR3: TGTGCCAGCAGTTACCCTCGCTATGGCTACACCTTC. This encodes CASSYPRYGYTF.

This clonotype showed up many times. The chain links TRBV2 to TRBJ2-7; TRBD2 aligns across 7 bases. This CDR3 has 17 amino acids. CDR1 and CDR2 from the germline V gene are SNHLY and FYNNEI. V lost 0 bases to trimming and J lost 7 bases; unmatched junction nucleotides: 15. DNA for the CDR3: TGTGCCAGCAGTGAAGCGATAGTGCGGGAGCTAATAAGAGAGCAGTACTTC. Its translation: CASSEAIVRELIREQYF.

This clonotype was detected many times. The genes are TRBV7-2 and TRBJ2-3, with D perhaps TRBD2 (6 bases). This CDR3 comprises 13 residues. Trimming stripped 3 bases from V and 4 bases from J, with 8 bases between. Per the germline V gene, CDR1 is SGHTA and CDR2 is FQGNSA. The CDR3 DNA sequence: TGTGCCAGCAGCTTTGGGGGGTCAGATACGCAGTATTTT. It yields the protein CASSFGGSDTQYF.

J is TRBJ2-5 and V is TRBV18; the D is unclear. V lost 3 bases, J lost 5 bases, and 16 bases lay in between. Germline loops: CDR1 KGHSH, CDR2 LQKENI. The CDR3 sequence is 15 residues long. Written as DNA, the CDR3 is TGTGCCAGCTCACCGAGTAGCTGGTTTAGGGAGACCCAGTACTTC. This sequence encodes CASSPSSWFRETQYF.

At least ten counts were recorded for this clonotype. The rearrangement uses TRBV2 and TRBJ2-3; D unresolved. The germline CDR1 and CDR2 sequences are SNHLY and FYNNEI. V was shortened by 8 bases and J by 1 base, with 16 bases between the two germline ends. CDR3 size: 15 residues. The CDR3 nucleotides are TGTGCCAGCGGCCGAAATGGCATAGGCACAGATACGCAGTATTTT. It is translated as CASGRNGIGTDTQYF. The full variable domain, completed using reference TRBV2 and TRBJ2-3, is EPEVTQTPSHQVTQMGQEVILRCVPISNHLYFYWYRQILGQKVEFLVSFYNNEISEKSEIFDDQFSVERPDGSNFTLKIRSTKLEDSAMYFCASGRNGIGTDTQYFGPGTRLTVL.

This clonotype has a count of ten or more. The chain carries TRBV4-1 and TRBJ2-3, with D unclear. With 0 bases removed from V and 8 bases from J, the gap between germline ends came to 24 bases. Germline V lookup: CDR1 MGHRA, CDR2 YSYEKL. This CDR3 contains 18 residues. In nucleotides, the CDR3 is TGCGCCAGCAGCCAAGAGGCTGTGGTGATTCTCCCGACGGGTACGCAGTATTTT. Residues: CASSQEAVVILPTGTQYF.

The chain links TRBV5-6 to TRBJ2-7; D may be TRBD2 (6 bases). V dropped 5 bases and J dropped 9 bases, with 15 bases sitting between them. CDR1 SGHDT and CDR2 YYEEEE come from the germline V gene. The CDR3 sequence is 12 residues long. This chain's CDR3 is CASSYRGMGQYF. The DNA for the CDR3 is TGTGCCAGCAGTTATCGGGGGATGGGGCAGTACTTC.

The chain couples TRBV18 to TRBJ1-4; TRBD1 matches 7 bases. With V trimmed by 6 bases and J by 8 bases, 12 bases remained unmatched. The CDR3 extends over 15 amino acids. CDR1 is KGHSH and CDR2 is LQKENI in the germline V gene. CDR3 region: CASSTATGMGEKLFF. The DNA for the CDR3 is TGTGCCAGCTCGACCGCGACAGGGATGGGGGAAAAACTGTTTTTT.

This clonotype was detected many times. The chain combines TRBV10-3 with TRBJ1-5; no clear D gene. Deletions cut 0 bases from V and 1 base from J, with 7 bases between. The CDR3 totals 15 residues. Germline V gives CDR1 ENHRY, CDR2 SYGVKD. Written as DNA, the CDR3 is TGTGCCATCAGTGAGTCCCGGGCGAGCAATCAGCCCCAGCATTTT. The encoded protein is CAISESRASNQPQHF.

The chain is built from TRBV15 and TRBJ1-4, with D possibly matching TRBD1 (6 bases). CDR3 length: 15 amino acids. Trimming removed 1 base from V and 6 bases from J, with 12 bases in between. Germline V gene sequence: CDR1 LNHNV, CDR2 YYDKDF (reference sequence). CDR3 loop: CATSRAGAGDEKLFF. The CDR3 region has the DNA TGTGCCACCAGCAGAGCAGGGGCTGGGGATGAAAAACTGTTTTTT.

This clonotype was counted between two and nine times. The rearrangement joins TRBV27 to TRBJ2-7; perhaps TRBD2 as D (6 bases). Trimming removed 7 bases from V and 2 bases from J, with 27 bases in between. Germline CDR1 MNHEY, CDR2 SMNVEV (reference sequence). The CDR3 covers 18 residues. The DNA for the CDR3 is TGTGCCAGCAACGGTATGGCGGGACCCCATCAGAATACCTACGAGCAGTACTTC. This sequence encodes CASNGMAGPHQNTYEQYF.

V usage is TRBV6-5 and J usage is TRBJ2-1; 9 bases fit TRBD2. The CDR3 contains 16 residues. Trimming removed 0 bases from V and 2 bases from J; junction bases left unmatched: 2. Germline V lookup: CDR1 MNHEY, CDR2 SVGAGI. The CDR3 loop is CASSYSLAGTYNEQFF. CDR3 nucleotide sequence: TGTGCCAGCAGTTACTCTCTAGCGGGGACCTACAATGAGCAGTTCTTC.

This clonotype was seen many times. The chain has TRBV2 and TRBJ1-1; D not resolved. The CDR3 extends over 11 amino acids. V gave up 4 bases and J gave up 8 bases, with 8 bases separating them. Germline CDR1 is SNHLY and CDR2 is FYNNEI. CDR3 sequence reads: CASSVAAEAFF. In DNA, the CDR3 is TGTGCCAGCAGTGTCGCAGCCGAAGCTTTCTTT.

The table lists this clonotype with many counts. This rearrangement joins TRBV2 to TRBJ1-1, with a weak D call TRBD1 (5 bases). The CDR3 has 12 residues. V dropped 8 bases and J dropped 6 bases, with 13 bases sitting between them. CDR1 and CDR2 from the germline V gene are SNHLY and FYNNEI. The CDR3, as DNA: TGTGCCAGCTTCGGGGGGGTTCCTGAAGCTTTCTTT. Translated, it gives CASFGGVPEAFF.

In its sample, this clonotype was seen a few times. The rearrangement joins TRBV20-1 to TRBJ2-3; TRBD1 aligns across 9 bases. CDR1 is DFQATT and CDR2 is SNEGSKA in the germline V gene (reference sequence). Trimming took 5 bases from V and 6 from J; bases not matched to a gene: 6. This CDR3 comprises 13 residues. The CDR3 protein is CSAEGQGRDTQYF. In nucleotides, the CDR3 is TGCAGTGCTGAAGGACAGGGGCGTGATACGCAGTATTTT.

This clonotype was found a few times. This chain joins TRBV20-1 and TRBJ2-7; D is possibly TRBD1 or TRBD2 (5 bases each). The germline V gene encodes CDR1 DFQATT and CDR2 SNEGSKA (reference sequence). The CDR3 consists of 14 residues. V lost 3 bases to trimming and J lost 3 bases, with 15 bases between them. CDR3: CSASIPGTGYEQYF. The CDR3 DNA reads as TGCAGTGCTAGTATCCCGGGGACCGGCTACGAGCAGTACTTC.

V gene TRBV6-5 combines with J gene TRBJ1-4; 7 bases agree with TRBD1. The trim removed 4 bases at V and 4 bases at J, leaving 6 bases unmatched. Per the germline V gene, CDR1 is MNHEY and CDR2 is SVGAGI. The CDR3 is 15 amino acids. CDR3 bases: TGTGCCAGCAGTTCCCTCCGGGACAGTAATGAAAAACTGTTTTTT. Its protein product is CASSSLRDSNEKLFF.